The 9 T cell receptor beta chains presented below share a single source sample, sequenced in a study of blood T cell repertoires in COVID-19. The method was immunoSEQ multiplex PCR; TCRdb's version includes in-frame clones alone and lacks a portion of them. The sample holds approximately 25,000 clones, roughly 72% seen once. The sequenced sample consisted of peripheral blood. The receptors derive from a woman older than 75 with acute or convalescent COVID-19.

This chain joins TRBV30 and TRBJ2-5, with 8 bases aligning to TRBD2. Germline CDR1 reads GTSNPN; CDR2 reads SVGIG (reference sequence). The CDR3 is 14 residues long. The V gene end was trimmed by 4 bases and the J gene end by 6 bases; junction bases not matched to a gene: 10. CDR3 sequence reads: CAWKRISGTQTQYF. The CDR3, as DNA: TGTGCCTGGAAACGGATTAGCGGGACCCAGACCCAGTACTTC.

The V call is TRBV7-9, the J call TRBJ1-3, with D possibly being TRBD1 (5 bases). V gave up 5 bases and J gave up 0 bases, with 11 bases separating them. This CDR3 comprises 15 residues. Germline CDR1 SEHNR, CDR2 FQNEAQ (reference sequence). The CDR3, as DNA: TGTGCCAGCAGCCGGACACCCAGCTCTGGAAACACCATATATTTT. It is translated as CASSRTPSSGNTIYF.

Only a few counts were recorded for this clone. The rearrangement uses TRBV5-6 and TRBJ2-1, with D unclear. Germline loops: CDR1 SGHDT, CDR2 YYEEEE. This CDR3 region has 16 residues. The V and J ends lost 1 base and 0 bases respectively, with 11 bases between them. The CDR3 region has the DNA TGTGCCAGCAGCTTGACCCCCGCCAGCTCCTACAATGAGCAGTTCTTC. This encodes CASSLTPASSYNEQFF.

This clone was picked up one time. The CDR3 region has the DNA TGTGCCAGCAGTCTGTCTTCCAATCAGCCCCAGCATTTT. Residues: CASSLSSNQPQHF. The chain has TRBV12-3 or TRBV12-4 and TRBJ1-5; D is uncertain. V shed 5 bases and J shed 3 bases, with 8 bases lying between them. The CDR3 sequence is 13 residues long.

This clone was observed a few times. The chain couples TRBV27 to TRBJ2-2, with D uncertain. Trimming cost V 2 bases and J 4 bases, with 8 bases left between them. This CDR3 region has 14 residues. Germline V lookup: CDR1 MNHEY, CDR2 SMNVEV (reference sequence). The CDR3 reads CASSLGASTGELFF. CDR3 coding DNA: TGTGCCAGCAGTTTAGGAGCTTCCACCGGGGAGCTGTTTTTT.

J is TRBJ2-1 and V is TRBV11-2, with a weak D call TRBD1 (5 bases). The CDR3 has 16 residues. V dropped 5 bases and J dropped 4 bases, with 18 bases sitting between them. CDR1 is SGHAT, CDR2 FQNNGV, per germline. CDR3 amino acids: CASSPKGSASYNEQFF. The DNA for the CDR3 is TGTGCCAGCAGCCCGAAGGGGTCCGCTTCATACAATGAGCAGTTCTTC.

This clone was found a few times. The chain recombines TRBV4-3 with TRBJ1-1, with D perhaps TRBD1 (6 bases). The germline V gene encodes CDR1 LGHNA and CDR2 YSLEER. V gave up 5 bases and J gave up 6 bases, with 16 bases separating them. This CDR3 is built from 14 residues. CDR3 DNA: TGCGCCAGCAGCAGTGCAGGGGTGGCGGCTGAAGCTTTCTTT. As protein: CASSSAGVAAEAFF.

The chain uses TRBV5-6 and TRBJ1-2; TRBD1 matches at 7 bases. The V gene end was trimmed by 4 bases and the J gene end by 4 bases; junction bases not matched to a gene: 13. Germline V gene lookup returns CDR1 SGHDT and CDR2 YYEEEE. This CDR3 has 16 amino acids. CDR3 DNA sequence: TGTGCCAGCAGCCCCGACAGGGCTGATGCGGGCTATGGCTACACCTTC. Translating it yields CASSPDRADAGYGYTF.

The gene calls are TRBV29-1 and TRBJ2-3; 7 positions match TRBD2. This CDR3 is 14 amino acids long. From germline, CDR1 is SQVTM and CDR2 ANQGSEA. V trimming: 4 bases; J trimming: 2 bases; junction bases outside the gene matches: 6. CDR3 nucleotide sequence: TGCAGCGTTGTAATCGGGGGGAACACAGATACGCAGTATTTT. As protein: CSVVIGGNTDTQYF.